These 27 T cell receptor beta chains came from one sample sequenced in a study of regulatory T cells in long-lasting Graves disease. The time point denotes: persistent/refractory GD, antithyroid drugs over 5 years with positive TRAb. The TCR library was prepared using RNA isolated from PBMCs. To make TCR beta libraries, researchers used iRepertoire HTBI primers and Arm-PCR of CDR3 regions. TCRdb passed the multiplex PCR reads through MiXCR, listing each CDR3 protein once. The data show some 450,000 distinct CDR3 sequences, with around 20% seen just once and about a quarter held by the top ten. Specimen: peripheral blood mononuclear cells (PBMCs), collected when the disease was refractory, from a patient treated with antithyroid drugs. The receptors were sampled from a female donor with Graves disease.

The gene calls are TRBV6-2 or TRBV6-3 and TRBJ2-7; a weak D match, TRBD1 (7 bases). Trimming stripped 5 bases from V and 1 base from J, with 12 bases between. The CDR3 length is 14 residues. Per germline, CDR1 MNHEY and CDR2 SVGEGT. DNA of the CDR3: TGTGCCAGCAGTAAGGCGGGACAGTCCTACGAGCAGTACTTC. Translated: CASSKAGQSYEQYF.

The chain has TRBV5-1 and TRBJ2-7, with 7 positions matching TRBD2. This CDR3 region has 14 residues. Germline V CDR1 and CDR2: SGHRS, YFSETQ. V lost 0 bases to trimming and J lost 4 bases; unmatched junction nucleotides: 4. CDR3: CASSLGLATYEQYF. The CDR3 DNA follows: TGCGCCAGCAGCTTGGGACTAGCTACGTACGAGCAGTACTTC.

This clonotype was recorded at least ten times. V usage is TRBV12-3 or TRBV12-4 and J usage is TRBJ1-5, with D maybe TRBD1 (5 bases). Trimming pared 4 bases from V and 9 bases from J, leaving 13 bases between. The CDR3 is 13 amino acids. CDR3 in amino acids: CASSWGGDLPQHF. CDR3 nucleotides: TGTGCCAGCAGTTGGGGGGGGGATTTGCCCCAGCATTTT.

The sample holds a few counts of this clonotype. J is TRBJ2-2 and V is TRBV20-1, with TRBD2 matching 8 bases. CDR1 and CDR2 from the germline V gene are DFQATT and SNEGSKA (reference sequence). CDR3 size: 14 residues. V lost 2 bases, J lost 7 bases, and 6 bases stayed unmatched. CDR3 sequence reads: CSARIAGYIGELFF. The CDR3, as DNA: TGCAGTGCTAGAATAGCGGGATATATCGGGGAGCTGTTTTTT.

This clonotype was counted ten times or more. The V and J genes are TRBV3-1 and TRBJ1-4, with 9 positions matching TRBD1. The CDR3 covers 15 residues. Germline V lookup: CDR1 LGHDT, CDR2 YNNKEL (reference sequence). J lost 7 bases, V lost 0 bases, and 3 bases had no gene match. The CDR3 spells CASSQEDRGGEKLFF. The CDR3 region has the DNA TGTGCCAGCAGCCAAGAGGACAGGGGCGGTGAAAAACTGTTTTTT.

This clonotype was counted only a few times. A much bigger clone sits one base away, suggesting this may be a read error. V is TRBV2 and J is TRBJ1-4; D uncertain. The V and J ends lost 6 bases and 6 bases respectively, with 8 bases between them. Germline-derived CDR1 and CDR2 are SNHLY and FYNNEI. The CDR3 length is 12 residues. The CDR3 here is CASRDGYEKLFF. CDR3 DNA sequence: TGTGCCAGCAGGGACGGTTATGAAAAACTGTTTTTT. Looking up the rest from reference TRBV2 and TRBJ1-4 gives the full variable domain: EPEVTQTPSHQVTQMGQEVILRCVPISNHLYFYWYRQILGQKVEFLVSFYNNEISEKSEIFDDQFSVERPDGSNFTLKIRSTKLEDSAMYFCASRDGYEKLFFGSGTQLSVL.

With regard to this clonotype: A read error is possible here, since a much larger clone lies one base away. The conserved phenylalanine or tryptophan normally closing the CDR3 is absent here, so this likely arose from a read error. The chain combines TRBV12-3 or TRBV12-4 with TRBJ2-7; maybe TRBD2 (6 bases). With 6 bases removed from V and 3 bases from J, the gap between germline ends came to 15 bases. This CDR3 is built from 14 residues. The DNA of the CDR3 is TGTGCCAGCAGGACTAGTTTAGGAAACTACGAGCAGTACCTC. It encodes CASRTSLGNYEQYL.

This clonotype appeared many times. This chain links TRBV2 with TRBJ1-1; D is possibly TRBD1 (5 bases). Germline V gene lookup returns CDR1 SNHLY and CDR2 FYNNEI. The CDR3 totals 15 residues. V dropped 0 bases and J dropped 4 bases, with 12 bases sitting between them. The chain's CDR3 is CASSEARGAFTEAFF. The DNA for the CDR3 is TGTGCCAGCAGTGAAGCGCGGGGCGCGTTCACTGAAGCTTTCTTT.

This clonotype was seen ten or more times. The rearrangement joins TRBV6-1 to TRBJ2-7; 9 nucleotides match TRBD1. This CDR3 region has 17 residues. Losses at the gene ends were 6 bases for V and 0 bases for J; bases not matched to a gene: 12. Germline values: CDR1 MNHNS, CDR2 SASEGT. The CDR3 reads CASRRTGASLSSYEQYF. In nucleotides, the CDR3 is TGTGCCAGCAGGAGGACAGGGGCCTCCCTTAGCTCCTACGAGCAGTACTTC.

Notes on this clonotype: A clone one base away is much larger, so this may be a read error. V usage is TRBV2 and J usage is TRBJ2-7; tentatively, D is TRBD2 (5 bases). V shed 3 bases and J shed 7 bases, with 10 bases lying between them. Germline V gives CDR1 SNHLY, CDR2 FYNNEI. The CDR3 extends over 12 amino acids. DNA for the CDR3: TGTGCCAGCAGTGATAGAGGGCAGGAGCAGTACTTC. This gives the protein CASSDRGQEQYF. Filled out from reference TRBV2 and TRBJ2-7, the complete variable domain reads EPEVTQTPSHQVTQMGQEVILRCVPISNHLYFYWYRQILGQKVEFLVSFYNNEISEKSEIFDDQFSVERPDGSNFTLKIRSTKLEDSAMYFCASSDRGQEQYFGPGTRLTVT.

This clonotype was recorded at least ten times. This sequence joins TRBV20-1 and TRBJ2-7, with TRBD2 identical over 13 bases. The CDR3 covers 14 residues. Germline V gene data show CDR1 as DFQATT and CDR2 as SNEGSKA (reference sequence). Unmatched junction bases numbered 8, after V lost 0 bases and J lost 12 bases. The CDR3 is CSARDPKGLAGTYF. The CDR3 DNA reads TGCAGTGCTAGAGACCCAAAGGGACTAGCGGGAACGTACTTC.

The chain has TRBV5-1 and TRBJ2-1, with 14 bases identical to TRBD2. The CDR3 is made up of 18 amino acids. The junction had 14 bases not matched to a gene; V was cut back by 4 bases and J by 8 bases. CDR1 and CDR2 (germline): SGHRS, YFSETQ. Here the CDR3 DNA reads TGCGCCAGCAGCACGGGACTAGCGGGAGTTCCTGATCGAGATGAGCAGTTCTTC. Its translation: CASSTGLAGVPDRDEQFF.

This clonotype was picked up many times. V usage is TRBV12-3 or TRBV12-4 and J usage is TRBJ1-4; D not certain. Deletions cut 5 bases from V and 8 bases from J, with 21 bases between. The CDR3 is made up of 16 amino acids. For the CDR3, the DNA is TGTGCCAGCAGTATACGGGCCCTCGGAGGAGAGGAAAAACTGTTTTTT. Its translation: CASSIRALGGEEKLFF.

This sequence joins TRBV28 and TRBJ1-5, with TRBD1 as a possible D gene (5 bases). The CDR3 is 15 residues long. Germline V CDR1 and CDR2: MDHEN, SYDVKM. V lost 3 bases to trimming and J lost 6 bases, with 15 bases between them. CDR3: CASSFQGGKSQPQHF. CDR3 in DNA: TGTGCCAGCAGTTTTCAGGGAGGGAAGAGTCAGCCCCAGCATTTT.

In its sample, this clonotype was seen many times. The rearrangement uses TRBV10-3 and TRBJ2-2; the D gene could be TRBD1 or TRBD2 (5 bases each). Between the trimmed V and J ends, which lost 2 bases and 1 base, there was a span of 11 bases. Germline V gives CDR1 ENHRY, CDR2 SYGVKD. The CDR3 length is 16 residues. The CDR3 here is CAISEAGALNTGELFF. The CDR3 nucleotides read TGTGCCATCAGTGAGGCCGGGGCCCTGAACACCGGGGAGCTGTTTTTT.

The chain couples TRBV20-1 to TRBJ2-5; no definite D call. This CDR3 comprises 13 residues. CDR1 DFQATT and CDR2 SNEGSKA come from the germline V gene (reference sequence). The germline V and J ends were trimmed by 1 base and 4 bases, with 10 bases remaining between them. The CDR3 reads CSARVIRAETQYF. The CDR3 coding sequence is TGCAGTGCTAGAGTCATTCGGGCAGAGACCCAGTACTTC.

This clonotype was counted at least ten times. This chain connects TRBV20-1 to TRBJ2-7; 11 nucleotides line up with TRBD2. The CDR3 loop spans 18 amino acids. From germline, CDR1 is DFQATT and CDR2 SNEGSKA (reference sequence). V lost 4 bases, J lost 6 bases, and 20 bases stayed unmatched. DNA of the CDR3: TGCAGTGCTATCGGACCGATGAGATTACTAGCGGGAGACCGCGAGCAGTACTTC. Its translation: CSAIGPMRLLAGDREQYF.

This clonotype was counted between two and nine times. CDR3 nucleotide sequence: TGTGCCAGCAGCCGGGGGGGGGCTGCCCAGCATTTT. As protein: CASSRGGAAQHF. V is TRBV28 and J is TRBJ1-5; possible D gene TRBD1, 6 bases. The CDR3 runs to 12 residues. CDR1 MDHEN and CDR2 SYDVKM come from the germline V gene. V was pared by 6 bases and J by 11 bases, with 14 bases between. Looking up the rest from reference TRBV28 and TRBJ1-5 gives the full variable domain: DVKVTQSSRYLVKRTGEKVFLECVQDMDHENMFWYRQDPGLGLRLIYFSYDVKMKEKGDIPEGYSVSREKKERFSLILESASTNQTSMYLCASSRGGAAQHFGDGTRLSIL.

A few counts support this clonotype. This chain links TRBV29-1 with TRBJ1-1; D ambiguous. Per germline, CDR1 SQVTM and CDR2 ANQGSEA. The CDR3 sequence is 10 residues long. Trimming cost V 6 bases and J 10 bases, with 12 bases left between them. CDR3 bases: TGCAGCGTCGAGGACGGTGGAGCTTTCTTT. It is translated as CSVEDGGAFF.

This clonotype has just a few counts. CDR3 nucleotide sequence: TGTGCCAGCAGCCAAGATTATCTGGAGACTATCTATGGCTACACCTTC. This encodes CASSQDYLETIYGYTF. The gene calls are TRBV14 and TRBJ1-2; unclear D gene. This CDR3 has 16 amino acids. Looked up from germline, CDR1 is SGHDN and CDR2 is FVKESK. Trimming took off 0 bases at V and 4 bases at J, with 15 bases between the two ends.

The rearrangement uses TRBV20-1 and TRBJ1-6; 7 nucleotides line up with TRBD1. CDR1 and CDR2 from the germline V gene are DFQATT and SNEGSKA (reference sequence). There are 15 residues in the CDR3. V lost 1 base to trimming and J lost 3 bases; unmatched junction nucleotides: 3. The CDR3 nucleotides are TGCAGTGCTAGAGGGGGACAGAGCTATAATTCACCCCTCCACTTT. This encodes CSARGGQSYNSPLHF.

The rearrangement uses TRBV3-1 and TRBJ1-5, with TRBD1 as a possible D gene (6 bases). This CDR3 is 16 amino acids long. Between the trimmed V and J ends, which lost 8 bases and 6 bases, there was a span of 23 bases. Germline loops: CDR1 LGHDT, CDR2 YNNKEL (reference sequence). In DNA, the CDR3 is TGTGCCAGCTACCTCCAGGGGCAGGGAATTCGTCAGCCCCAGCATTTT. Translated: CASYLQGQGIRQPQHF.

This clonotype occurred many times. This chain joins TRBV7-2 and TRBJ2-7, with 7 bases identical to TRBD1. This CDR3 is built from 14 residues. CDR1 is SGHTA, CDR2 FQGNSA, per germline. The V segment lost 5 bases and the J segment 3 bases; nucleotides outside the gene matches: 7. For the CDR3, the DNA is TGTGCCAGCAGCAACAGACAGGGTGGCTACGAGCAGTACTTC. As protein: CASSNRQGGYEQYF.

This chain joins TRBV7-8 and TRBJ2-1; 11 bases line up with TRBD2. The CDR3 has 19 residues. Germline-derived CDR1 and CDR2 are SGHVS and FQNEAQ. With 2 bases clipped from V and 8 bases from J, the junction kept 17 bases outside the gene matches. The CDR3 region is CASSLRVSGRAKTSDEQFF. DNA of the CDR3: TGTGCCAGCAGCTTACGAGTTAGCGGGAGGGCCAAAACGTCCGATGAGCAGTTCTTC.

The sample holds many counts of this clonotype. The chain recombines TRBV28 with TRBJ2-2, with D unresolved. The CDR3 is 14 amino acids. Trimming took off 2 bases at V and 2 bases at J, with 6 bases between the two ends. CDR1 MDHEN and CDR2 SYDVKM come from the germline V gene. In nucleotides, the CDR3 is TGTGCCAGCAGTTTAGCAGATAACACCGGGGAGCTGTTTTTT. Translated: CASSLADNTGELFF.

J is TRBJ2-7 and V is TRBV24-1, with 9 bases lining up with TRBD2. The CDR3 runs 13 residues. Germline CDR1 reads KGHDR; CDR2 reads SFDVKD. V was pared by 3 bases and J by 6 bases, with 2 bases of the junction left unmatched. The CDR3 bases are TGTGCCACCAGTGATGGACTAGCGCGCGAGCAGTACTTC. This gives the protein CATSDGLAREQYF.

This clonotype has a handful of counts. A read error may explain this, as a much larger clone is one base away. The chain has TRBV7-3 and TRBJ1-2; 11 bases match TRBD1. CDR3 size: 15 residues. The germline gives CDR1 SGHTA, CDR2 FQGTGA. In DNA, the CDR3 is TGTGCCTGCAGCTTACAGGACAGGGGGCTTGGCGGCTACACCTTC. It yields the protein CACSLQDRGLGGYTF.